The 21 T cell receptor beta chains presented below share a single source sample, sequenced in a study of low-dose radiotherapy and immunotherapy resistance in tumors. TRAV and TRBV primers primed cDNA for both TCRalpha and TCRbeta. TCR amplification ran roughly 20 PCR cycles using constant-region and V-primer adapter primers. TCRdb re-derived calls from the reads in MiXCR, one entry per CDR3 protein. The profile shows 12,000 or so distinct CDR3 sequences, around 74% of them singletons. The receptors were sampled from a human donor with advanced metastatic prostate, ovarian, gallbladder or colorectal cancer (not recorded which). This table probably holds off-target reads from a library built for another chain.

This rearrangement joins TRBV6-5 to TRBJ1-1; the match to TRBD1 covers 7 bases. The CDR3 runs 14 residues. Germline V CDR1 and CDR2: MNHEY, SVGAGI. V gave up 6 bases and J gave up 0 bases; unmatched junction bases: 4. The CDR3 nucleotides read TGTGCCAGCAGGGAACAGGGGTTGAACACTGAAGCTTTCTTT. This encodes CASREQGLNTEAFF.

This clonotype was seen a few times. V gene TRBV6-2 or TRBV6-3 combines with J gene TRBJ1-1, with D possibly matching TRBD1 (5 bases). Trimming stripped 5 bases from V and 1 base from J, with 11 bases between. The CDR3 totals 14 residues. Germline CDR1 reads MNHEY; CDR2 reads SVGEGT. The CDR3: CASSGPTENTEAFF. CDR3 bases: TGTGCCAGCAGTGGCCCGACAGAGAACACTGAAGCTTTCTTT.

The rearrangement joins TRBV11-2 to TRBJ1-1; 8 bases fit TRBD1. The CDR3 has 15 residues. CDR1 and CDR2 (germline): SGHAT, FQNNGV. The trim removed 5 bases at V and 3 bases at J, leaving 8 bases unmatched. CDR3 bases: TGTGCCAGCAGCCCGCGAGGACAGGGTCACACTGAAGCTTTCTTT. This sequence encodes CASSPRGQGHTEAFF.

The chain links TRBV28 to TRBJ1-3; D ambiguous. The CDR3 is made up of 14 amino acids. Germline V gives CDR1 MDHEN, CDR2 SYDVKM. Trimming left V 2 bases short and J 1 base short, with 6 bases between. Here the CDR3 reads CASSLGSSGNTIYF. CDR3 in DNA: TGTGCCAGCAGTTTAGGGAGTTCTGGAAACACCATATATTTT.

The V call is TRBV29-1, the J call TRBJ2-7, with 9 bases lining up with TRBD1. CDR1 and CDR2 from the germline V gene are SQVTM and ANQGSEA. This CDR3 spans 12 amino acids. V lost 4 bases to trimming and J lost 4 bases; unmatched junction nucleotides: 2. Here the CDR3 DNA reads TGCAGCGTTGCGGGGACAGGGTACGAGCAGTACTTC. Translation gives CSVAGTGYEQYF.

The gene calls are TRBV5-1 and TRBJ1-1; no clear D. There are 13 residues in the CDR3. The V gene's germline CDR1 is SGHRS and CDR2 YFSETQ. V was clipped by 2 bases and J by 1 base, with 6 bases between them. CDR3 coding DNA: TGCGCCAGCAGCTTTACAACGAACACTGAAGCTTTCTTT. It yields the protein CASSFTTNTEAFF.

The V gene is TRBV4-1, the J gene TRBJ2-1, with 10 bases aligning to TRBD2. CDR3 length: 15 residues. J gave up 3 bases and V 1 base, and 0 bases lay outside the gene matches. CDR1 is MGHRA, CDR2 YSYEKL, per germline. The CDR3 nucleotides are TGCGCCAGCAGCCAAGGACTAGCGGGCTACAATGAGCAGTTCTTC. Protein product: CASSQGLAGYNEQFF.

The chain couples TRBV27 to TRBJ2-3, with D maybe TRBD1 (6 bases). There are 13 residues in the CDR3. Germline V lookup: CDR1 MNHEY, CDR2 SMNVEV (reference sequence). Trimming removed 8 bases from V and 5 bases from J, with 14 bases in between. The CDR3 DNA reads as TGTGCCAGCGCAAGGAGCAGGGGAGATACGCAGTATTTT. Protein product: CASARSRGDTQYF.

The rearrangement links TRBV18 to TRBJ2-7; 7 nucleotides align to TRBD1. Germline CDR1 reads KGHSH; CDR2 reads LQKENI. The CDR3 has 15 residues. V dropped 6 bases and J dropped 0; count of bases not matched to a gene: 8. The CDR3 nucleotides are TGTGCCAGCTCGCCCGGGACAGTAGTCTCCTACGAGCAGTACTTC. Translating gives CASSPGTVVSYEQYF.

The V call is TRBV29-1, the J call TRBJ2-1; D is uncertain. Germline CDR1 is SQVTM and CDR2 is ANQGSEA. Trimming pared 1 base from V and 0 bases from J, leaving 13 bases between. The CDR3 is made up of 16 amino acids. For the CDR3, the DNA is TGCAGCGTTGAAGGCCCCAGCAGGAGCTCCTACAATGAGCAGTTCTTC. This translates into CSVEGPSRSSYNEQFF.

This clonotype has a single count. The V gene is TRBV28, the J gene TRBJ2-5; possibly TRBD1 for D (6 bases). Germline CDR1 MDHEN, CDR2 SYDVKM. Between the trimmed V and J ends, which lost 5 bases and 4 bases, there was a span of 14 bases. This CDR3 region has 14 residues. The CDR3 DNA reads TGTGCCAGCAGTCTTGGGGGCCGCGTAGAGACCCAGTACTTC. This codes for CASSLGGRVETQYF.

This clonotype came up a few times. The chain recombines TRBV6-1 with TRBJ2-7; D is ambiguous. Germline CDR1 is MNHNS and CDR2 is SASEGT. With 1 base removed from V and 10 bases from J, the gap between germline ends came to 8 bases. The CDR3 contains 11 residues. CDR3 sequence reads: CASSEGVRQYF. In DNA, the CDR3 is TGTGCCAGCAGTGAAGGGGTGCGCCAGTACTTC.

The V call is TRBV5-1, the J call TRBJ2-1; 9 bases are a match to TRBD2. Germline CDR1 reads SGHRS; CDR2 reads YFSETQ. V lost 4 bases to trimming and J lost 0 bases; unmatched junction nucleotides: 5. CDR3 size: 16 residues. The CDR3 reads CASSGLTSGSYNEQFF. The CDR3 DNA sequence: TGCGCCAGCAGCGGATTGACTAGCGGCTCCTACAATGAGCAGTTCTTC.

The V gene is TRBV7-3, the J gene TRBJ2-2; no clear D gene. The CDR3 sequence is 15 residues long. The germline V and J ends were trimmed by 2 bases and 4 bases, with 11 bases remaining between them. Germline lookup yields CDR1 SGHTA and CDR2 FQGTGA. The CDR3 bases are TGTGCCAGCAGCTTATCCGCCGATGTCACCGGGGAGCTGTTTTTT. Translation: CASSLSADVTGELFF.

This clonotype has a handful of counts. The genes are TRBV28 and TRBJ2-2; no firm D call. V lost 4 bases, J lost 7 bases, and 7 bases lay in between. The CDR3 sequence is 12 residues long. Germline V CDR1 and CDR2: MDHEN, SYDVKM. CDR3 DNA: TGTGCCAGCAGTTCCGACCTCGGGGAGCTGTTTTTT. This gives the protein CASSSDLGELFF.

J is TRBJ2-3 and V is TRBV3-1, with 14 positions matching TRBD2. The CDR3 runs 17 residues. V lost 1 base and J lost 7; bases outside the gene matches: 7. Germline V gene sequence: CDR1 LGHDT, CDR2 YNNKEL (reference sequence). CDR3 residues: CASSQARGLAGVNTQYF. The CDR3 coding sequence is TGTGCCAGCAGCCAAGCGCGGGGACTAGCGGGAGTCAATACGCAGTATTTT.

The rearrangement uses TRBV4-1 and TRBJ1-2; D uncertain. The CDR3 has 16 amino acids. Per the germline V gene, CDR1 is MGHRA and CDR2 is YSYEKL. Trimming removed 1 base at V and 2 bases at J, with 14 bases between. The CDR3 DNA sequence: TGCGCCAGCAGCCAAGTACCAGGCCTATCAAACTATGGCTACACCTTC. Translation gives CASSQVPGLSNYGYTF.

This clonotype was picked up a small number of times. J is TRBJ2-4 and V is TRBV5-4, with 8 bases fitting TRBD2. CDR1 is SGHNT and CDR2 is YYREEE in the germline V gene (reference sequence). There are 14 residues in the CDR3. V lost 4 bases to trimming and J lost 8 bases; unmatched junction nucleotides: 8. This chain's CDR3 is CASSPRSGSDIQYF. DNA of the CDR3: TGTGCCAGCAGCCCCCGGAGCGGGAGTGACATTCAGTACTTC.

V and J are TRBV29-1 and TRBJ1-2; D might be TRBD1 (6 bases). The CDR3 is 14 amino acids. The germline V gene has CDR1 SQVTM and CDR2 ANQGSEA. The V and J ends lost 3 bases and 6 bases respectively, with 17 bases between them. CDR3 loop: CSVDRTAGDNGYTF. DNA of the CDR3: TGCAGCGTTGATAGGACAGCAGGAGACAATGGCTACACCTTC.

The rearrangement links TRBV12-3 or TRBV12-4 to TRBJ1-6; 8 bases agree with TRBD1. CDR3 size: 15 residues. V lost 6 bases and J lost 6; bases outside the gene matches: 7. CDR3 loop: CASSGQGWGNSPLHF. For the CDR3, the DNA is TGTGCCAGCAGCGGACAGGGTTGGGGTAATTCACCCCTCCACTTT.

This chain connects TRBV12-3 or TRBV12-4 to TRBJ2-3; D gene uncertain. The CDR3 consists of 12 residues. V lost 7 bases to trimming and J lost 2 bases, with 7 bases between them. CDR3 bases: TGTGCCAGCACCCCCGTCACAGATACGCAGTATTTT. Its protein product is CASTPVTDTQYF.